The clone carrying this T cell receptor beta chain has only a few counts. TCRdb processed the 5' RACE reads anew with MiXCR; each CDR3 protein has one entry. The data hold about 100,000 distinct CDR3 sequences, with less than 15% observed a single time. The data were taken from a study of early T cells in non-severe SARS-CoV-2 infection. The CDR3 loop spans 12 amino acids. Trimming removed 10 bases at V and 1 base at J, with 10 bases between. Germline loops: CDR1 MNHEY, CDR2 SVGEGT. The rearrangement joins TRBV6-2 or TRBV6-3 to TRBJ1-1; D unresolved. The sequencing sample was made of whole blood. This clonotype originated in an adult who was a healthcare worker with PCR-confirmed SARS-CoV-2 infection or an uninfected control (not recorded which). CDR3 amino acids: CATRGWNTEAFF. The CDR3 DNA reads as TGTGCCACGCGGGGATGGAACACTGAAGCTTTCTTT.